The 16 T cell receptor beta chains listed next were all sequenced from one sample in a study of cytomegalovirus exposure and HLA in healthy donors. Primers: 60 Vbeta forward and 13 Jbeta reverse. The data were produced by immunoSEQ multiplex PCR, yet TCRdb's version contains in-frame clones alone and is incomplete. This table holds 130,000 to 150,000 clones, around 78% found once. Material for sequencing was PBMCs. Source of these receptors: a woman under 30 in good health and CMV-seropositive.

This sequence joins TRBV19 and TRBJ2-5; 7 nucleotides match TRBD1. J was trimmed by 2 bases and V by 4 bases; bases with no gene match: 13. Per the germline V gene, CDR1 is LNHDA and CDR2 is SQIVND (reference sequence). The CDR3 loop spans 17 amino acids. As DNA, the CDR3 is TGTGCCAGTAGTAAAAGGGGCAGGGGGACGATGCAAGAGACCCAGTACTTC. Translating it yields CASSKRGRGTMQETQYF.

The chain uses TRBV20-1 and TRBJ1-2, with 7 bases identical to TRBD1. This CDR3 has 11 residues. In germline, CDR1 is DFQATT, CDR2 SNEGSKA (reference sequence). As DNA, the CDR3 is TGCAGCTCCGGGACAGCCTATGGCTACACCTTC. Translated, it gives CSSGTAYGYTF.

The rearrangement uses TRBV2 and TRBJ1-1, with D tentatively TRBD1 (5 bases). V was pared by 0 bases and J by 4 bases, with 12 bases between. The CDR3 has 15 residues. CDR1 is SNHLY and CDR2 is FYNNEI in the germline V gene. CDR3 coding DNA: TGTGCCAGCAGTGAAGCGCAGGTGGGGGGCACTGAAGCTTTCTTT. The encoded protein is CASSEAQVGGTEAFF. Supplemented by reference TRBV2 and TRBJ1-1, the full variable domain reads EPEVTQTPSHQVTQMGQEVILRCVPISNHLYFYWYRQILGQKVEFLVSFYNNEISEKSEIFDDQFSVERPDGSNFTLKIRSTKLEDSAMYFCASSEAQVGGTEAFFGQGTRLTVV.

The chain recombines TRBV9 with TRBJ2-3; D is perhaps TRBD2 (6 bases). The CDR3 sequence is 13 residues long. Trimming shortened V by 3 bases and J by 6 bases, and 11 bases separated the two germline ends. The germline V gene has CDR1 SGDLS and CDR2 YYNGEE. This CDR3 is CASSAGTWDTQYF. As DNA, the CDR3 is TGTGCCAGCAGCGCCGGGACTTGGGATACGCAGTATTTT.

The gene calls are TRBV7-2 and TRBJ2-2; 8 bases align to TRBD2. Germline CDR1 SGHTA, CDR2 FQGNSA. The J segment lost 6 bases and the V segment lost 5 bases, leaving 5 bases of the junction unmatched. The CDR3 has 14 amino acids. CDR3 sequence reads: CASSLGGAAGELFF. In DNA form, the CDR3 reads TGTGCCAGCAGCCTCGGGGGGGCCGCCGGGGAGCTGTTTTTT.

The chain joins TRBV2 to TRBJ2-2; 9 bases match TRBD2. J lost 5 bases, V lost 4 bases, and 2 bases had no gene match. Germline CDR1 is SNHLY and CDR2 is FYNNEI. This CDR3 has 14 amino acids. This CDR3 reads CASSGLAGTGELFF. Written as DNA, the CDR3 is TGTGCCAGCAGTGGTCTAGCGGGGACCGGGGAGCTGTTTTTT.

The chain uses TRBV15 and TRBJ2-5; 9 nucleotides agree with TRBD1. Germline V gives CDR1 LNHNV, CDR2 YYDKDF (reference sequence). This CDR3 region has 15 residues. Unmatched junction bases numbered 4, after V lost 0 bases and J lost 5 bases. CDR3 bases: TGTGCCACCAGCAGAGAGGGACAGGGTGTGGAGACCCAGTACTTC. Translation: CATSREGQGVETQYF.

CDR3 sequence reads: CASSTGGLGNEQFF. CDR3 nucleotides: TGTGCCAGTAGTACGGGGGGGTTGGGCAATGAGCAGTTCTTC. The chain uses TRBV19 and TRBJ2-1, with 8 bases lining up with TRBD2. The V segment lost 4 bases and the J segment 6 bases; nucleotides outside the gene matches: 5. Germline lookup yields CDR1 LNHDA and CDR2 SQIVND (reference sequence). This CDR3 is 14 amino acids long.

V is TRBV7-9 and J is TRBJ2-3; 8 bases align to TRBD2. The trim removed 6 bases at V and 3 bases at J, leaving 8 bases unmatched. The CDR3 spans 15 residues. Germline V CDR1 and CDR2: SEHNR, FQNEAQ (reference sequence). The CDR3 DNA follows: TGTGCCAGCAGGCTAACGGCTAGCGGGACAGATACGCAGTATTTT. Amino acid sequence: CASRLTASGTDTQYF. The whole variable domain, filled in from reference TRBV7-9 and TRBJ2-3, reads DTGVSQNPRHKITKRGQNVTFRCDPISEHNRLYWYRQTLGQGPEFLTYFQNEAQLEKSRLLSDRFSAERPKGSFSTLEIQRTEQGDSAMYLCASRLTASGTDTQYFGPGTRLTVL.

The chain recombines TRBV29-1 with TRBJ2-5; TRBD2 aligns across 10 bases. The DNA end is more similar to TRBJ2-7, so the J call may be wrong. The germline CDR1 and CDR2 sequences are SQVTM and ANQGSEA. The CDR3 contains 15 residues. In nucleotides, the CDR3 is TGCAGCGCTGGGGTACCGCGTAGCGGGGGGTACGAGCAGTACTTC. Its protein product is CSAGVPRSGGYEQYF.

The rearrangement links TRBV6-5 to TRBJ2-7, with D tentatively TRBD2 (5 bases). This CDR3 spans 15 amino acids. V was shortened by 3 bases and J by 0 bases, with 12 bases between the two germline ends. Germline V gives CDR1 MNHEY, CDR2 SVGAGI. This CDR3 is CASSYSASGSYEQYF. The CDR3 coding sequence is TGTGCCAGCAGTTATAGTGCCAGCGGCTCCTACGAGCAGTACTTC.

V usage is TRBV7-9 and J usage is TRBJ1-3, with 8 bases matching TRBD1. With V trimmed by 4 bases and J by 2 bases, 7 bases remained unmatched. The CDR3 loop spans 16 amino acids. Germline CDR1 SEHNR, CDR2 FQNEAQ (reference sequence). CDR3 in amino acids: CASSWTGNPTGNTIYF. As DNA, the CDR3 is TGTGCCAGCAGCTGGACAGGGAACCCTACTGGAAACACCATATATTTT.

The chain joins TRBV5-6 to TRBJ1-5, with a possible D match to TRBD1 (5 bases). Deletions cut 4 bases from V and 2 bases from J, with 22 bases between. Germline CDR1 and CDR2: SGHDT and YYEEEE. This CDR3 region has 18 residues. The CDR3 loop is CASSVRGLIKEGNQPQHF. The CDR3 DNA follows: TGTGCCAGCAGCGTCCGGGGACTCATCAAAGAGGGCAATCAGCCCCAGCATTTT.

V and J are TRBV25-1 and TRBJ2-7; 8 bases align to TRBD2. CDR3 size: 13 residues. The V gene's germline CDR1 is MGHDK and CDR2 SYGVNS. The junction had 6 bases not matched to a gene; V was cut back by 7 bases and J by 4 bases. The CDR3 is CASKDSGEYEQYF. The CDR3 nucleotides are TGTGCCAGCAAAGATAGCGGGGAGTACGAGCAGTACTTC.

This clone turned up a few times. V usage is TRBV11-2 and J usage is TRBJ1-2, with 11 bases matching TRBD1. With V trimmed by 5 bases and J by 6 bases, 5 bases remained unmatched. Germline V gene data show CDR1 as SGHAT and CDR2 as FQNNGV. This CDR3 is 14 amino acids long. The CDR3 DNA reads TGTGCCAGCAGCGCCCGGACAGGGGGCCATGGCTACACCTTC. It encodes CASSARTGGHGYTF.

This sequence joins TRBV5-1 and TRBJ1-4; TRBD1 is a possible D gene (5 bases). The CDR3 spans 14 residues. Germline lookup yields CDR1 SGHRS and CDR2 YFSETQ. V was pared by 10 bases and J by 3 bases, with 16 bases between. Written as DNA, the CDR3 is TGCGCCTCCGGCCTGGGGGGAGCTAATGAAAAACTGTTTTTT. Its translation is CASGLGGANEKLFF.